This entry features one T cell receptor beta chain sequence. Its target is unknown. Hyperthyroidism patients were newly diagnosed, had disease duration under 2 months, and were aged 18 to 65 years. The PBMCs studied were ones that came from about 10 ml fresh peripheral blood. This entry is derived from a study of T cells in Graves' hyperthyroidism and ophthalmopathy. About the research overall: Blood was drawn when the patient was first diagnosed and still untreated. General observations from the study: Ophthalmopathy was predicted by the model a median of approximately 6 months ahead of onset.

Amplified regions were TCR beta CDR3 sequences from RNA transcripts. The primer set for the first-round RT-PCR of the TCR CDR3 was HTBI. TCRdb reprocessed the multiplex PCR reads via MiXCR and lists one record per CDR3 protein. The table has some 720,000 distinct CDR3 sequences, around 17% seen once. Germline lookup yields CDR1 SGHDT and CDR2 YYEEEE. The CDR3 runs 16 residues. The V end lost 2 bases, the J end lost 1 base, and 13 bases lay between the germline ends. Material for sequencing was blood. The clonotype comes from a man between 18 and 29 years old with Graves' hyperthyroidism. The V call is TRBV5-6, the J call TRBJ2-4; TRBD2 might be the D (6 bases). The CDR3 DNA reads TGTGCCAGCAGCTTACGGGAGAGGATCGCCAAAAACATTCAGTACTTC. It yields the protein CASSLRERIAKNIQYF.